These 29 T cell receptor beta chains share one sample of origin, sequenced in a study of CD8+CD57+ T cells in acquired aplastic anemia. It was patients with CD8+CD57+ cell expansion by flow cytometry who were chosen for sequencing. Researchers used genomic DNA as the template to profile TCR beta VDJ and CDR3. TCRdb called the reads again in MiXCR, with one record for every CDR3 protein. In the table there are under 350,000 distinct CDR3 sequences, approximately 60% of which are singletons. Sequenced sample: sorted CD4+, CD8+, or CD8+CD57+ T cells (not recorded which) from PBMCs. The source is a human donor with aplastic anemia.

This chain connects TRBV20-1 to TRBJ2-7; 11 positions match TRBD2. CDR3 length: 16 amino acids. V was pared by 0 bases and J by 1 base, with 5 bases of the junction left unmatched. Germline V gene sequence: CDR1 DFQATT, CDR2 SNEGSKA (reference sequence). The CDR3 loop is CSARDARTSGSYEQYF. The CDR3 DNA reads TGCAGTGCTAGAGATGCTAGGACTAGCGGGTCCTACGAGCAGTACTTC.

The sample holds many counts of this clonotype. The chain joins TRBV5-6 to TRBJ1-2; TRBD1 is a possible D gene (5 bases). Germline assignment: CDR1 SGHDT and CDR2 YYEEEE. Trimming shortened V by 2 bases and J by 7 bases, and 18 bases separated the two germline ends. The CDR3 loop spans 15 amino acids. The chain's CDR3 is CASSFEDGGRSGYTF. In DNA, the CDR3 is TGTGCCAGCAGCTTTGAAGACGGGGGGAGATCTGGCTACACCTTC.

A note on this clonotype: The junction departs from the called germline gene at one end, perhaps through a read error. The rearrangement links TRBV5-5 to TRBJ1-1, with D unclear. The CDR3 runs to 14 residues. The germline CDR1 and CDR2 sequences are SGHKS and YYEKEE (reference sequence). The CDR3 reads CASSPVPSNTEAFF. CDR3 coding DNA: TGCGCCAGCAGCCCGGTCCCAAGTAACACTGAAGCTTTCTTT. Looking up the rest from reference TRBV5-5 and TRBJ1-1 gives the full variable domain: DAGVTQSPTHLIKTRGQQVTLRCSPISGHKSVSWYQQVLGQGPQFIFQYYEKEERGRGNFPDRFSARQFPNYSSELNVNALLLGDSALYLCASSPVPSNTEAFFGQGTRLTVV.

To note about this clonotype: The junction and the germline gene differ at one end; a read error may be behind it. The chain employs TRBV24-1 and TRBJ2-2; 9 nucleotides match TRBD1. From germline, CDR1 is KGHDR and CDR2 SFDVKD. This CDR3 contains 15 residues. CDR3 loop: CATSEDRGFTGGLFF. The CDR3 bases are TGTGCCACCAGTGAGGACAGGGGATTCACCGGGGGGCTGTTTTTT.

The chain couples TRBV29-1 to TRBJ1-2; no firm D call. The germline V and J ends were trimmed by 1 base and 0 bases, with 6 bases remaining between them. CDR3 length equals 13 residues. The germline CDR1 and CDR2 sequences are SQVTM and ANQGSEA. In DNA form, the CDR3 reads TGCAGCGTTGAAGGGGCCCCTAACTATGGCTACACCTTC. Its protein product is CSVEGAPNYGYTF. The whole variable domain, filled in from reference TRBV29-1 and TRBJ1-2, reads SAVISQKPSRDICQRGTSLTIQCQVDSQVTMMFWYRQQPGQSLTLIATANQGSEATYESGFVIDKFPISRPNLTFSTLTVSNMSPEDSSIYLCSVEGAPNYGYTFGSGTRLTVV.

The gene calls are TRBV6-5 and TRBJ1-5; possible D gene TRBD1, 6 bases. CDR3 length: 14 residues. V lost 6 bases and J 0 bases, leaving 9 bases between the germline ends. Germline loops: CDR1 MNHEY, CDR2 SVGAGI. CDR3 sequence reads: CASRTQGSNQPQHF. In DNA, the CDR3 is TGTGCCAGCAGGACACAGGGTAGCAATCAGCCCCAGCATTTT.

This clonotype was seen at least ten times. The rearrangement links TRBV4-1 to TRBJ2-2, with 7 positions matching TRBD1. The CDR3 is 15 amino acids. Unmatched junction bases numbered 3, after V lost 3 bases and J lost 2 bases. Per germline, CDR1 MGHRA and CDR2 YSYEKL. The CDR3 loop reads CASSQRQGNTGELFF. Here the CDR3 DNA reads TGCGCCAGCAGCCAGAGACAGGGAAACACCGGGGAGCTGTTTTTT.

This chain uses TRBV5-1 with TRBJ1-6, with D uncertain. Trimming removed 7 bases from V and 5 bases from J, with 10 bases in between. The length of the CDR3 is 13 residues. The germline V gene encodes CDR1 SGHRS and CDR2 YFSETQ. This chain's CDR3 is CASRSDHNSPLHF. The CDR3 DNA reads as TGCGCCAGCCGGTCCGACCATAATTCACCCCTCCACTTT.

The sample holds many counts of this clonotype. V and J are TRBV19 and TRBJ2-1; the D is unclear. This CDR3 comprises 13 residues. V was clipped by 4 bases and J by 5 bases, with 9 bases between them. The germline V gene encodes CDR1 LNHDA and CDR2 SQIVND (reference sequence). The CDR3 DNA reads TGTGCCAGTAGTAACGATTATGACAATGAGCAGTTCTTC. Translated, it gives CASSNDYDNEQFF.

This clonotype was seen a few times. The CDR3 DNA reads TGTGCCAGCAGCCAGATCTCCGGGGCTGTCGATTCACCCCTCCACTTT. Translating gives CASSQISGAVDSPLHF. J is TRBJ1-6 and V is TRBV3-1, with a possible D match to TRBD1 (5 bases). Germline V gene lookup returns CDR1 LGHDT and CDR2 YNNKEL (reference sequence). V shed 3 bases and J shed 8 bases, with 17 bases lying between them. The CDR3 totals 16 residues.

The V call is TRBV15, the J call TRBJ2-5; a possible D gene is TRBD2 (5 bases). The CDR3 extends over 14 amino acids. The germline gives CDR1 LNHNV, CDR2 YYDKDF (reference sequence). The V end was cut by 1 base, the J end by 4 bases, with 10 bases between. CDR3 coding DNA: TGTGCCACCAGCAGAGCCCCTAGCCCAGAGACCCAGTACTTC. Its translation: CATSRAPSPETQYF. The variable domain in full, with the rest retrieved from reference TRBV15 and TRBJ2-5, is DAMVIQNPRYQVTQFGKPVTLSCSQTLNHNVMYWYQQKSSQAPKLLFHYYDKDFNNEADTPDNFQSRRPNTSFCFLDIRSPGLGDTAMYLCATSRAPSPETQYFGPGTRLLVL.

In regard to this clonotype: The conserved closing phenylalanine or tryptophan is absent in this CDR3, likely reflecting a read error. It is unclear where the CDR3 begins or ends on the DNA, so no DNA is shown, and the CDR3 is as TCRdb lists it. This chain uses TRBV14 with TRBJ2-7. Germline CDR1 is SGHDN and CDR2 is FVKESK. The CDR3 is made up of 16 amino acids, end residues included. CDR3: CASSQEGWQSSYEQHS.

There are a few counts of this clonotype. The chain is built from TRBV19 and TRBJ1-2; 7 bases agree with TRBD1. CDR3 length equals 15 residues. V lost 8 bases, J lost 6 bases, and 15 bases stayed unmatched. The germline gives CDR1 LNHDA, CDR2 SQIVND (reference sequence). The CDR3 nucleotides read TGTGCCAGTCGAGGGGGGATGGGCAGGGGGAATGGCTACACCTTC. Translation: CASRGGMGRGNGYTF.

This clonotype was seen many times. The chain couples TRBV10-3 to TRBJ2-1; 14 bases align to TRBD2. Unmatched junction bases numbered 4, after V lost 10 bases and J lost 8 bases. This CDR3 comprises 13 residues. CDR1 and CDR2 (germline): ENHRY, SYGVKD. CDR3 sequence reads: CATGTSGSDEQFF. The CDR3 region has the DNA TGTGCCACCGGGACTAGCGGGAGTGATGAGCAGTTCTTC.

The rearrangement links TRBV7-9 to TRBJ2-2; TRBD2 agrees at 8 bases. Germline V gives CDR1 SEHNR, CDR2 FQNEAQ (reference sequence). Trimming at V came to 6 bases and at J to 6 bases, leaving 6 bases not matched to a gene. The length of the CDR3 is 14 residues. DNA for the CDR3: TGTGCCAGCAGTTCTTCCGGGGGGGCCGGGGAGCTGTTTTTT. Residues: CASSSSGGAGELFF.

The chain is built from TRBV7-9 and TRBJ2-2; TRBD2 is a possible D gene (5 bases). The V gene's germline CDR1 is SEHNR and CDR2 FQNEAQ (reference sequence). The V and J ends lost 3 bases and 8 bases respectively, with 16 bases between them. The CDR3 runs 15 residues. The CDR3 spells CASSFRDCGMGELFF. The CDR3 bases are TGTGCCAGCAGCTTTCGGGATTGTGGGATGGGGGAGCTGTTTTTT. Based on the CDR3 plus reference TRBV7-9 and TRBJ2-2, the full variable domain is DTGVSQNPRHKITKRGQNVTFRCDPISEHNRLYWYRQTLGQGPEFLTYFQNEAQLEKSRLLSDRFSAERPKGSFSTLEIQRTEQGDSAMYLCASSFRDCGMGELFFGEGSRLTVL.

CDR3 protein: CSVRTGTNYGYTF. CDR3 bases: TGCAGCGTCCGGACAGGAACTAACTATGGCTACACCTTC. The V and J genes are TRBV29-1 and TRBJ1-2, with TRBD1 matching 7 bases. The CDR3 has 13 amino acids. The trim removed 6 bases at V and 0 bases at J, leaving 4 bases unmatched. Germline V CDR1 and CDR2: SQVTM, ANQGSEA.

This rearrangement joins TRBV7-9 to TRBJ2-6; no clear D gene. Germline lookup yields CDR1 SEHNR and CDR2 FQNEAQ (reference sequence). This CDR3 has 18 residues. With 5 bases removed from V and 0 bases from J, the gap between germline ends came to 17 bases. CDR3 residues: CASSPRPGLCSGANVLTF. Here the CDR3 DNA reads TGTGCCAGCAGCCCACGCCCCGGGCTGTGCTCTGGGGCCAACGTCCTGACTTTC.

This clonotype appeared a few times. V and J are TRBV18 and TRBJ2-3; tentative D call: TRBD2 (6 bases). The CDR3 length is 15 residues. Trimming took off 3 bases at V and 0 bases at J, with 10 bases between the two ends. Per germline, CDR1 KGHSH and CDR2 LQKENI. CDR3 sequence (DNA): TGTGCCAGCTCACCCCCGGGACTTAGCACAGATACGCAGTATTTT. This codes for CASSPPGLSTDTQYF. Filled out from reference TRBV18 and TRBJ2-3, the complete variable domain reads NAGVMQNPRHLVRRRGQEARLRCSPMKGHSHVYWYRQLPEEGLKFMVYLQKENIIDESGMPKERFSAEFPKEGPSILRIQQVVRGDSAAYFCASSPPGLSTDTQYFGPGTRLTVL.

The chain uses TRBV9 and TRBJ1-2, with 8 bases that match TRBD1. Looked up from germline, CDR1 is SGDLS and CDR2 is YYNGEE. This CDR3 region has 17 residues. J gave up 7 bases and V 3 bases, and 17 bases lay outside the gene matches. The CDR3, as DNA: TGTGCCAGCAGCGGCCCGGACAGGGCGCTCAATACGCGTGGCTACACCTTC. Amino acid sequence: CASSGPDRALNTRGYTF.

The CDR3 loop reads CASSTLTAGPYNEQFF. The CDR3 nucleotides read TGCGCCAGCAGCACACTAACAGCGGGGCCTTACAATGAGCAGTTCTTC. The rearrangement joins TRBV5-1 to TRBJ2-1, with 7 bases that match TRBD2. The germline V gene encodes CDR1 SGHRS and CDR2 YFSETQ. This CDR3 spans 16 amino acids. The V segment lost 4 bases and the J segment 4 bases; nucleotides outside the gene matches: 11. The variable domain in full, with the rest retrieved from reference TRBV5-1 and TRBJ2-1, is KAGVTQTPRYLIKTRGQQVTLSCSPISGHRSVSWYQQTPGQGLQFLFEYFSETQRNKGNFPGRFSGRQFSNSRSEMNVSTLELGDSALYLCASSTLTAGPYNEQFFGPGTRLTVL.

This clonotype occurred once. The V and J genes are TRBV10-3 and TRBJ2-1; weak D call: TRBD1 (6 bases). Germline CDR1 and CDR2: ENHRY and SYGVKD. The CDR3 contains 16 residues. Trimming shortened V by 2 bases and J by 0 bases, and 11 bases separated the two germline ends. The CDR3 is CAISEGGLGSYNEQFF. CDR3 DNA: TGTGCCATCAGTGAGGGGGGCTTAGGCTCCTACAATGAGCAGTTCTTC.

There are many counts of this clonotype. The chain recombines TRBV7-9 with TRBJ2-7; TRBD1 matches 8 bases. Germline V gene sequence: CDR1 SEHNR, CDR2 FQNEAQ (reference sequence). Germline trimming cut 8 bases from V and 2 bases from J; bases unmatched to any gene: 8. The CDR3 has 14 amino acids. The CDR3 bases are TGTGCCAGCTGGTTGACAGGGGCGCCCTACGAGCAGTACTTC. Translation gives CASWLTGAPYEQYF.

Written as DNA, the CDR3 is TGTGCCATCAAGTTGGGACTAGCGGGGGCCGGGGAGCTGTTTTTT. The encoded protein is CAIKLGLAGAGELFF. The rearrangement joins TRBV10-3 to TRBJ2-2, with TRBD2 matching 14 bases. J was trimmed by 6 bases and V by 7 bases; bases with no gene match: 4. The CDR3 loop spans 15 amino acids. Germline CDR1 is ENHRY and CDR2 is SYGVKD.

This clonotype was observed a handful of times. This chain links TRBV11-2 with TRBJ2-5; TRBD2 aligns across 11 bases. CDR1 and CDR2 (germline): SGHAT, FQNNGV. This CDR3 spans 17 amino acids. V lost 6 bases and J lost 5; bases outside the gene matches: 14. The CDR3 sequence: CASRKSNSGGVPETQYF. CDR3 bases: TGTGCCAGCAGGAAATCCAATAGCGGGGGGGTTCCCGAGACCCAGTACTTC.

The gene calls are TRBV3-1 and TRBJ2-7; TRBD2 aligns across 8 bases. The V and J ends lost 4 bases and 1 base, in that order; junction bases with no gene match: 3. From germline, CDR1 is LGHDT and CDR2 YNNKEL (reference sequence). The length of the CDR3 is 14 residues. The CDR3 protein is CASSRGGGSYEQYF. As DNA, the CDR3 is TGTGCCAGCAGCCGCGGCGGGGGGTCCTACGAGCAGTACTTC.

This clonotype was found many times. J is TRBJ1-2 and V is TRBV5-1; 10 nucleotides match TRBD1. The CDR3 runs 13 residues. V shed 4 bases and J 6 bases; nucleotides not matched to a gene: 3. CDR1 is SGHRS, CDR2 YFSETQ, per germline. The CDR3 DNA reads TGCGCCAGCAGCCTGGGACAGGGGAATGGCTACACCTTC. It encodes CASSLGQGNGYTF.

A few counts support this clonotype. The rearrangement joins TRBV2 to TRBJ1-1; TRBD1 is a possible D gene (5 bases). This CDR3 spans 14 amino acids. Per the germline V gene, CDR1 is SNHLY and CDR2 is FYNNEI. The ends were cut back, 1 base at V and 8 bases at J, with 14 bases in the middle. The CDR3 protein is CASSEVGEVHEAFF. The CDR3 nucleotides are TGTGCCAGCAGTGAAGTAGGGGAGGTCCACGAAGCTTTCTTT.

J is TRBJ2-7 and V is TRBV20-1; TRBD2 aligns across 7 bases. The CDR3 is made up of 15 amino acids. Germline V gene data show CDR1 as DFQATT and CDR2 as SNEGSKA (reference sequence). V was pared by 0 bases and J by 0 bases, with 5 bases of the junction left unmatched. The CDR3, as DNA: TGCAGTGCTAGAGAGAGCGGGGCGAGCTCCTACGAGCAGTACTTC. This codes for CSARESGASSYEQYF.